This is a list of T cell receptor beta chains from one sample in a study of shared clonotypes between healthy human individuals. This table comes from immunoSEQ multiplex PCR, and its TCRdb copy is limited to in-frame clones, with some not included. The profile shows approximately 1.5 million clones, 98% of them singletons. What was sequenced was naive CD4+ T cells sorted from blood. The receptor set was obtained from a man aged 25 to 40 in good health. Both conserved end residues are part of each CDR3. Not all rows give a size; the values are once, few, many and, for expanded clones, a class.

CDR3aa | j_gene | abundance | v_gene
CASSIGPDVYGYTF | TRBJ1-2 | - | TRBV19
CASSKLTGADNEQFF | TRBJ2-1 | - | TRBV5-1
CASSFGGRGHQETQYF | TRBJ2-5 | - | TRBV28
CASSSPQGADQPQHF | TRBJ1-5 | - | TRBV5-5
CASSATSGRYTDTQYF | TRBJ2-3 | - | TRBV7-2
CASSGPRGYEQYF | TRBJ2-7 | - | TRBV9
CASSQDRRNTEAFF | TRBJ1-1 | - | TRBV4-1
CASRSVRLAGGTDTQYF | TRBJ2-3 | - | TRBV28
CASSPSRSAGEKLFF | TRBJ1-4 | - | TRBV7-9
CASNGQGVYEQYF | TRBJ2-7 | - | TRBV19
CASSTAGTGREAEQYF | TRBJ2-7 | - | TRBV19
CASSPLGSFNSPSYEQYF | TRBJ2-7 | - | TRBV18
CASRGGTAWAYEQYF | TRBJ2-7 | - | TRBV6-6
CASRRPGGLQETQYF | TRBJ2-5 | - | TRBV5-8
CASSPLGGERNEQFF | TRBJ2-1 | - | TRBV5-1
CASSYPGARETQYF | TRBJ2-5 | - | TRBV5-5
CASSYSISQGDGYTF | TRBJ1-2 | - | TRBV6-6
CASSQLGLDTEAFF | TRBJ1-1 | - | TRBV14
CSEGTGRTGELFF | TRBJ2-2 | - | TRBV29-1
CAISEPEGGVTEAFF | TRBJ1-1 | - | TRBV10-3
CASSYPGVQQTEAFF | TRBJ1-1 | - | TRBV6-6
CASSLTGDEPQHF | TRBJ1-5 | - | TRBV27
CAISEFGDETQYF | TRBJ2-5 | once | TRBV10-3
CASSLRPTSGRALYTGELFF | TRBJ2-2 | - | TRBV28
CASSLSGGDRNQPQHF | TRBJ1-5 | once | TRBV18
CATSSGYSLAGGPGGGELFF | TRBJ2-2 | - | TRBV15
CASGPGGGQPQHF | TRBJ1-5 | - | TRBV5-4
CATSRGGGRAVTGELFF | TRBJ2-2 | - | TRBV15
CASKTGLSSYEQYF | TRBJ2-7 | - | TRBV6-1
CASSSGTTDTQYF | TRBJ2-3 | - | TRBV11-3
CASRSHGADTQYF | TRBJ2-3 | - | TRBV19
CASSQEGLDYEQYF | TRBJ2-7 | - | TRBV4-3
CASSRDIFDGYTF | TRBJ1-2 | - | TRBV11-2
CASSLQPGGNIQYF | TRBJ2-4 | - | TRBV5-1
CAWRGQVYGPQHF | TRBJ1-5 | - | TRBV30
CASSLQPGARETQYF | TRBJ2-5 | once | TRBV5-1
CASSFRDRGRTPHNEQFF | TRBJ2-1 | once | TRBV21-1
CASSLVQGGLAGELFF | TRBJ2-2 | - | TRBV11-2
CASSQDDSNTEAFF | TRBJ1-1 | - | TRBV4-3